A selection of T cell receptor beta chains follows, all from one sample in a study of shared clonotypes between healthy human individuals. Clones were sequenced by immunoSEQ multiplex PCR, and TCRdb holds only the in-frame ones, with some missing. The sample yields 2 million to 2.5 million clones, roughly 92% seen once. What was sequenced was naive CD4+ T cells from PBMCs. The receptors here all came from a man younger than 30 in good health. Some clones in this sample may be carry-over from other donors' samples. The CDR3 runs from the conserved cysteine through the conserved F or W. The order of the fields is J gene, V gene, clone size, D gene, CDR3 protein, CDR3 DNA. The D gene is left open where the match is weak. The listing skips clone size in some rows; elsewhere it reads once, few, many or a size class.

>TRBJ1-2|TRBV11-2|.|.
CASSSDVRWNGYTF
TGTGCCAGCAGCTCGGACGTGCGGTGGAACGGCTACACCTTC
>TRBJ2-3|TRBV7-8|.|TRBD2
CASSLVGVGTSGSPWTQYF
TGTGCCAGCAGCTTAGTAGGAGTTGGGACTAGCGGGAGCCCCTGGACGCAGTATTTT
>TRBJ2-1|TRBV7-9|.|.
CASSPRGAVYNEQFF
TGTGCCAGCAGCCCTAGGGGGGCGGTCTACAATGAGCAGTTCTTC
>TRBJ2-1|TRBV19|.|TRBD2
CASIPGPSGRSGEQFF
TGTGCCAGTATTCCGGGCCCTAGCGGGAGATCTGGGGAGCAGTTCTTC
>TRBJ1-3|TRBV7-9|.|TRBD1
CASSLDRAGNTIYF
TGTGCCAGCAGCTTGGACAGGGCTGGAAACACCATATATTTT
>TRBJ2-7|TRBV4-2|.|TRBD2
CASSRLAEYEQYF
TGTGCCAGCAGCCGGCTAGCGGAGTACGAGCAGTACTTC
>TRBJ1-5|TRBV2|.|.
CASSVGGGSNQPQHF
TGTGCCAGCAGTGTGGGAGGGGGAAGCAATCAGCCCCAGCATTTT
>TRBJ1-3|TRBV19|.|TRBD1
CASRPGGPSSGNTIYF
TGTGCCAGTAGACCAGGGGGCCCCAGCTCTGGAAACACCATATATTTT
>TRBJ1-5|TRBV6-1|.|.
CASSDQRGRTNQPQHF
TGTGCCAGCAGTGATCAACGGGGGAGAACTAATCAGCCCCAGCATTTT
>TRBJ1-2|TRBV6-6|.|.
CASSYRAGANYGYTF
TGTGCCAGCAGTTATCGTGCGGGGGCGAACTATGGCTACACCTTC
>TRBJ2-3|TRBV4-3|.|.
CASSPVGTDTQYF
TGCGCCAGCAGCCCGGTAGGCACAGATACGCAGTATTTT
>TRBJ2-5|TRBV4-2|.|.
CASSQQTGGGETQYF
TGTGCCAGCAGCCAACAAACAGGTGGGGGGGAGACCCAGTACTTC
>TRBJ2-1|TRBV12-5|.|TRBD1
CASGQDRHNEQFF
TGTGCTAGTGGACAGGACAGGCACAATGAGCAGTTCTTC
>TRBJ2-1|TRBV19|.|.
CASSAKQADSYNEQFF
TGTGCCAGTAGTGCAAAACAGGCAGACTCCTACAATGAGCAGTTCTTC
>TRBJ2-1|TRBV2|.|TRBD1
CASSEMGQGANEQFF
TGTGCCAGCAGTGAAATGGGACAGGGGGCCAATGAGCAGTTCTTC
>TRBJ2-5|TRBV10-3|.|.
CAISGAFGTPETQYF
TGTGCCATCAGCGGAGCTTTCGGAACCCCAGAGACCCAGTACTTC
>TRBJ2-1|TRBV7-2|.|TRBD2
CASSFRAGGPGTYNEQFF
TGTGCCAGCAGCTTTAGGGCGGGAGGGCCTGGGACGTACAATGAGCAGTTCTTC
>TRBJ1-5|TRBV19|.|TRBD1
CATLKGQYSNQPQHF
TGTGCCACGCTAAAGGGACAGTATAGCAATCAGCCCCAGCATTTT
>TRBJ1-2|TRBV2|once|.
CASSDHRDGRYGYTF
TGTGCCAGCAGTGACCACAGGGATGGGCGCTATGGCTACACCTTC
>TRBJ2-7|TRBV2|.|TRBD1
CASSDRGREEQYF
TGTGCCAGCAGTGACAGGGGGCGTGAAGAGCAGTACTTC
>TRBJ1-4|TRBV28|.|TRBD1
CASSLQGAGEKLFF
TGTGCCAGCAGTCTACAGGGGGCAGGTGAAAAACTGTTTTTT
>TRBJ1-3|TRBV10-1|.|TRBD1
CASSLLQGADGNTIYF
TGCGCCAGCAGCCTTCTACAGGGGGCGGATGGAAACACCATATATTTT
>TRBJ1-1|TRBV18|.|TRBD1
CASSRGQGGTEAFF
TGTGCCAGCTCACGGGGACAGGGTGGCACTGAAGCTTTCTTT
>TRBJ2-7|TRBV5-6|.|.
CASKLRGSSYEQYF
TGTGCCAGCAAGCTCCGGGGGAGCTCCTACGAGCAGTACTTC
>TRBJ1-2|TRBV19|.|.
CASSLPGPHGYTF
TGTGCCAGTAGTCTCCCGGGACCACATGGCTACACCTTC
>TRBJ2-5|TRBV7-2|.|.
CASSLLRGSRETQYF
TGTGCCAGCAGCTTATTACGTGGGAGTAGGGAGACCCAGTACTTC
>TRBJ2-3|TRBV29-1|.|.
CSVEAGASSTDTQYF
TGCAGCGTTGAAGCAGGGGCGTCTAGCACAGATACGCAGTATTTT
>TRBJ1-2|TRBV4-3|.|.
CASSQDLDGYGYTF
TGCGCCAGCAGCCAAGATCTGGACGGCTATGGCTACACCTTC